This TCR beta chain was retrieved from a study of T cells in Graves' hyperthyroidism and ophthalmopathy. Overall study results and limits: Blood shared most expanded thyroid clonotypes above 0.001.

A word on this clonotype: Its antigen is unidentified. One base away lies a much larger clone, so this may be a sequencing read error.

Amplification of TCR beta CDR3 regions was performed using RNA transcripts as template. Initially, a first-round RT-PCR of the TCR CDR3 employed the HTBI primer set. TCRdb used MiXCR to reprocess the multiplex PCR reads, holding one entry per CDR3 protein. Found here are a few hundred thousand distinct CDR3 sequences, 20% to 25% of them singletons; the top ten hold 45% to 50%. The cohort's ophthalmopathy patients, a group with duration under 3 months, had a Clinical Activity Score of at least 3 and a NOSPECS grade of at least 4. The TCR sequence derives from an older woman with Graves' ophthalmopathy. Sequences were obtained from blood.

The chain's CDR3 is CASSYSTGWGTEAFF. DNA for the CDR3: TGTGCCAGCAGTTACTCGACAGGGTGGGGCACTGAAGCTTTCTTT. The V gene is TRBV6-6, the J gene TRBJ1-1, with 7 bases aligning to TRBD1. V was clipped by 0 bases and J by 4 bases; unmatched bases: 5. In germline, CDR1 is MNHNY, CDR2 SVGAGI (reference sequence). The CDR3 runs to 15 residues.